These 12 T cell receptor beta chains were sequenced from one sample in a study of lymphopenia after photon versus proton radiotherapy. Using immunoSEQ multiplex PCR, the repertoire was profiled, and TCRdb retains in-frame clones only, with some absent. The table includes approximately 91,000 clones, around four fifths detected once. The starting material was peripheral blood, obtained from a patient treated with proton-based radiotherapy. The receptors stem from a man between 60 and 75 years old with pancreatic cancer.

The CDR3 DNA reads TGTGCCAGCAGTCAAGGGGGAGCCCCCTACGAGCAGTACTTC. It encodes CASSQGGAPYEQYF. J is TRBJ2-7 and V is TRBV7-3; possible D gene TRBD1, 6 bases. CDR1 and CDR2 (germline): SGHTA, FQGTGA. The V and J ends lost 6 bases and 2 bases respectively, with 14 bases between them. The CDR3 has 14 residues. The full variable domain, with the rest looked up from reference TRBV7-3 and TRBJ2-7, is GAGVSQTPSNKVTEKGKYVELRCDPISGHTALYWYRQSLGQGPEFLIYFQGTGAADDSGLPNDRFFAVRPEGSVSTLKIQRTERGDSAVYLCASSQGGAPYEQYFGPGTRLTVT.

V gene TRBV6-5 combines with J gene TRBJ1-2, with 9 bases aligning to TRBD1. Trimming took 6 bases from V and 8 from J; bases not matched to a gene: 7. The germline V gene encodes CDR1 MNHEY and CDR2 SVGAGI. The length of the CDR3 is 13 residues. CDR3 amino acids: CASRTGQGRGYTF. In DNA, the CDR3 is TGTGCCAGCAGAACAGGACAGGGGCGGGGCTACACCTTC.

This chain uses TRBV18 with TRBJ2-3; D not certain. V lost 4 bases, J lost 2 bases, and 22 bases lay in between. The CDR3 has 18 residues. Per the germline V gene, CDR1 is KGHSH and CDR2 is LQKENI. CDR3 coding DNA: TGTGCCAGCTCACAACTATACCCAACGGAAACAGCCACAGATACGCAGTATTTT. Protein sequence: CASSQLYPTETATDTQYF.

The CDR3 coding sequence is TGTGCCAGCAGTTTAGACAGGGGAAACTACAATGAGCAGTTCTTC. Protein: CASSLDRGNYNEQFF. The V and J genes are TRBV27 and TRBJ2-1; 8 positions agree with TRBD1. Germline values: CDR1 MNHEY, CDR2 SMNVEV (reference sequence). J lost 3 bases, V lost 2 bases, and 3 bases had no gene match. This CDR3 is built from 15 residues.

This chain connects TRBV5-4 to TRBJ1-5; D is possibly TRBD1 (5 bases). Germline CDR1 and CDR2: SGHNT and YYREEE (reference sequence). V lost 3 bases and J lost 5, with 9 bases in between. This CDR3 comprises 13 residues. CDR3 DNA sequence: TGTGCCAGCAGCTGGGGCCAAGATCAGCCCCAGCATTTT. Translating gives CASSWGQDQPQHF.

J is TRBJ2-1 and V is TRBV7-9, with D uncertain. From germline, CDR1 is SEHNR and CDR2 FQNEAQ (reference sequence). With 4 bases removed from V and 9 bases from J, the gap between germline ends came to 13 bases. The CDR3 totals 13 residues. CDR3 nucleotides: TGTGCCAGCAGCTCCGGACGCGCTACTGAGCAGTTCTTC. Its protein is CASSSGRATEQFF. The complete variable domain, with remaining parts taken from reference TRBV7-9 and TRBJ2-1, reads DTGVSQNPRHKITKRGQNVTFRCDPISEHNRLYWYRQTLGQGPEFLTYFQNEAQLEKSRLLSDRFSAERPKGSFSTLEIQRTEQGDSAMYLCASSSGRATEQFFGPGTRLTVL.

J is TRBJ2-7 and V is TRBV5-6, with 8 bases lining up with TRBD2. With V trimmed by 2 bases and J by 3 bases, 13 bases remained unmatched. The CDR3 has 17 amino acids. The germline gives CDR1 SGHDT, CDR2 YYEEEE. The CDR3 sequence: CASSFFLSRGEDYEQYF. The CDR3 coding sequence is TGTGCCAGCAGCTTTTTCCTGTCGCGGGGGGAAGACTACGAGCAGTACTTC.

The chain links TRBV11-3 to TRBJ2-1; D gene ambiguous. This CDR3 is built from 15 residues. The germline CDR1 and CDR2 sequences are SGHNT and YENEEA. Trimming shortened V by 0 bases and J by 5 bases, and 11 bases separated the two germline ends. CDR3: CASSLDPMVDNEQFF. The CDR3 DNA sequence: TGTGCCAGCAGCTTAGATCCAATGGTGGACAATGAGCAGTTCTTC.

This chain connects TRBV1 to TRBJ2-6; the D call TRBD1 from the table was never checked on the DNA. TRBV1 is assigned pseudogene status. The CDR3 is made up of 17 amino acids. The CDR3 spells CTSRAPCAQSRANVLTF. CDR3 coding DNA: TGCACCAGCAGGGCACCTTGTGCACAAAGTCGGGCCAACGTCCTGACTTTC.

The V and J genes are TRBV28 and TRBJ2-7, with D perhaps matching TRBD1 or TRBD2 (5 bases each). The CDR3 length is 16 residues. Trimming cost V 1 base and J 3 bases, with 16 bases left between them. The V gene's germline CDR1 is MDHEN and CDR2 SYDVKM. CDR3 DNA: TGTGCCAGCAGTTTATACTCCAGAGGGGCCCTCTACGAGCAGTACTTC. The encoded protein is CASSLYSRGALYEQYF.

The gene calls are TRBV4-3 and TRBJ1-4; 9 bases agree with TRBD1. Germline V gene data show CDR1 as LGHNA and CDR2 as YSLEER. V lost 0 bases and J lost 5; bases outside the gene matches: 10. The CDR3 runs to 18 residues. As DNA, the CDR3 is TGCGCCAGCAGCCAAGATCCCTACTCGACAGGGGGGAATGAAAAACTGTTTTTT. Translating gives CASSQDPYSTGGNEKLFF.

This chain connects TRBV29-1 to TRBJ1-5; no reliable D call. Looked up from germline, CDR1 is SQVTM and CDR2 is ANQGSEA. This CDR3 contains 14 residues. V was shortened by 6 bases and J by 0 bases, with 12 bases between the two germline ends. In nucleotides, the CDR3 is TGCAGCGTCCCCGGGCAGGATAGCAATCAGCCCCAGCATTTT. Translating gives CSVPGQDSNQPQHF.